Following are 27 T cell receptor beta chains from one sample sequenced in a study of blood T cell repertoires in COVID-19. Clones were sequenced by immunoSEQ multiplex PCR, and TCRdb holds only the in-frame ones, with some missing. The profile shows 250,000 to 400,000 clones, 85% to 90% of them singletons. Sequencing was performed on peripheral blood. The source is a young woman with COVID-19, enrolled during active disease.

This clone occurred a few times. V and J are TRBV6-5 and TRBJ1-1; possibly TRBD1 for D (6 bases). CDR1 and CDR2 (germline): MNHEY, SVGAGI. V was pared by 7 bases and J by 0 bases, with 12 bases between. The CDR3 length is 14 residues. DNA for the CDR3: TGTGCCAGCATCTACAGGGCTATGAACACTGAAGCTTTCTTT. It yields the protein CASIYRAMNTEAFF.

The chain joins TRBV9 to TRBJ1-1; D gene ambiguous. Trimming removed 0 bases at V and 6 bases at J, with 12 bases between. The CDR3 loop spans 14 amino acids. Germline lookup yields CDR1 SGDLS and CDR2 YYNGEE. CDR3 in amino acids: CASSVAGVVSEAFF. In DNA, the CDR3 is TGTGCCAGCAGCGTAGCGGGAGTAGTGTCTGAAGCTTTCTTT.

Only a few counts were recorded for this clone. The gene calls are TRBV7-2 and TRBJ2-1; TRBD1 might be the D (5 bases). Trimming left V 5 bases short and J 6 bases short, with 17 bases between. The CDR3 covers 15 residues. Germline V gene sequence: CDR1 SGHTA, CDR2 FQGNSA. CDR3 sequence: CASSRSYQGFNEQFF. In DNA, the CDR3 is TGTGCCAGCAGCCGTTCCTATCAGGGATTCAATGAGCAGTTCTTC.

Remarks on this clone: Other DNA sequences from this sample encode an identical CDR3 as well. The chain uses TRBV5-1 and TRBJ2-5, with TRBD1 matching over 11 bases. CDR1 SGHRS and CDR2 YFSETQ come from the germline V gene. J was trimmed by 4 bases and V by 4 bases; bases with no gene match: 3. The CDR3 is 14 amino acids. This chain's CDR3 is CASSRGQGGETQYF. Written as DNA, the CDR3 is TGCGCCAGCAGCAGGGGACAGGGGGGAGAGACCCAGTACTTC. The full variable domain, with the rest looked up from reference TRBV5-1 and TRBJ2-5, is KAGVTQTPRYLIKTRGQQVTLSCSPISGHRSVSWYQQTPGQGLQFLFEYFSETQRNKGNFPGRFSGRQFSNSRSEMNVSTLELGDSALYLCASSRGQGGETQYFGPGTRLLVL.

The rearrangement links TRBV15 to TRBJ2-1, with 10 nucleotides matching TRBD2. Trimming took 5 bases from V and 4 from J; bases not matched to a gene: 11. The CDR3 contains 17 residues. Germline CDR1 LNHNV, CDR2 YYDKDF (reference sequence). The CDR3 sequence: CATSVELAGLSYNEQFF. The DNA of the CDR3 is TGTGCCACCAGCGTAGAACTAGCGGGGCTGTCATACAATGAGCAGTTCTTC.

CDR3 region: CASSVTQGSQPQHF. DNA for the CDR3: TGTGCCAGCAGTGTTACACAGGGTAGCCAGCCCCAGCATTTT. The V gene is TRBV2, the J gene TRBJ1-5; D may be TRBD1 (6 bases). Trimming cost V 4 bases and J 7 bases, with 14 bases left between them. The germline V gene encodes CDR1 SNHLY and CDR2 FYNNEI. This CDR3 comprises 14 residues.

This chain connects TRBV7-8 to TRBJ2-7; TRBD1 is a possible D gene (6 bases). V was shortened by 6 bases and J by 3 bases, with 21 bases between the two germline ends. This CDR3 is 16 amino acids long. Germline values: CDR1 SGHVS, CDR2 FQNEAQ. CDR3 bases: TGTGCCAGCAGTTTCTTGCGGACAGTTTATAACTACGAGCAGTACTTC. Its protein product is CASSFLRTVYNYEQYF.

The chain links TRBV19 to TRBJ2-5; tentatively, D is TRBD1 (6 bases). The CDR3 has 14 residues. Trimming removed 5 bases at V and 0 bases at J, with 10 bases between. Per germline, CDR1 LNHDA and CDR2 SQIVND (reference sequence). The CDR3 is CASSHRDNQETQYF. CDR3 nucleotide sequence: TGTGCCAGTAGTCACCGGGACAACCAAGAGACCCAGTACTTC.

The genes are TRBV12-3 or TRBV12-4 and TRBJ1-2; D remains ambiguous. V lost 0 bases and J lost 4, with 3 bases in between. The CDR3 loop spans 12 amino acids. The CDR3 sequence is CASSLARYGYTF. The CDR3 DNA follows: TGTGCCAGCAGTTTAGCCCGCTATGGCTACACCTTC.

This clone has just one count. The V gene is TRBV7-9, the J gene TRBJ1-1; weak D call: TRBD1 (5 bases). Looked up from germline, CDR1 is SEHNR and CDR2 is FQNEAQ (reference sequence). V lost 0 bases and J 0 bases, leaving 8 bases between the germline ends. This CDR3 spans 15 amino acids. This chain's CDR3 is CASSLAPGMNTEAFF. The CDR3 DNA reads as TGTGCCAGCAGCTTAGCCCCAGGGATGAACACTGAAGCTTTCTTT.

J is TRBJ1-2 and V is TRBV5-5; weak D call: TRBD1 (6 bases). CDR3 size: 15 residues. Germline V gene lookup returns CDR1 SGHKS and CDR2 YYEKEE (reference sequence). Between the trimmed V and J ends, which lost 5 bases and 1 base, there was a span of 15 bases. CDR3 DNA sequence: TGTGCCAGCAGGCCCGAAGGGACAAATAACTATGGCTACACCTTC. Its translation: CASRPEGTNNYGYTF.

The chain joins TRBV27 to TRBJ1-2; D is unclear. The germline gives CDR1 MNHEY, CDR2 SMNVEV (reference sequence). The length of the CDR3 is 14 residues. V was clipped by 3 bases and J by 8 bases, with 16 bases between them. Written as DNA, the CDR3 is TGTGCCAGCAGTTTTAATTCTGGGGAGAGAGGCTACACCTTC. Protein product: CASSFNSGERGYTF.

This chain connects TRBV6-6 to TRBJ1-2; D unresolved. The CDR3 consists of 14 residues. Germline V CDR1 and CDR2: MNHNY, SVGAGI (reference sequence). Trimming left V 5 bases short and J 7 bases short, with 17 bases between. For the CDR3, the DNA is TGTGCCAGCAGTCCCACTCGACAAGGAAGTGGCTACACCTTC. It is translated as CASSPTRQGSGYTF.

The J gene is TRBJ2-7, the V gene TRBV30; 12 bases are shared with TRBD1. V gave up 4 bases and J gave up 3 bases; unmatched junction bases: 7. The germline V gene has CDR1 GTSNPN and CDR2 SVGIG (reference sequence). CDR3 size: 15 residues. In nucleotides, the CDR3 is TGTGCCTGGACCTCGGGACAGGGGGCCTACTACGAGCAGTACTTC. As protein: CAWTSGQGAYYEQYF.

This clone showed up just once. The chain joins TRBV24-1 to TRBJ2-1; D uncertain. The germline V and J ends were trimmed by 2 bases and 6 bases, with 7 bases remaining between them. The CDR3 consists of 13 residues. Germline CDR1 and CDR2: KGHDR and SFDVKD. The CDR3 DNA is TGTGCCACCAGTGATTCACTACTCAATGAGCAGTTCTTC. Protein sequence: CATSDSLLNEQFF.

This sequence joins TRBV7-8 and TRBJ1-1, with D unresolved. Trimming took 5 bases from V and 0 from J, leaving 7 bases between them. There are 13 residues in the CDR3. Germline values: CDR1 SGHVS, CDR2 FQNEAQ. The CDR3 loop is CASSANMNTEAFF. The CDR3 DNA is TGTGCCAGCAGCGCGAATATGAACACTGAAGCTTTCTTT.

The gene calls are TRBV19 and TRBJ1-5; maybe TRBD1 (5 bases). Trimming left V 0 bases short and J 1 base short, with 16 bases between. Germline V gives CDR1 LNHDA, CDR2 SQIVND (reference sequence). The CDR3 is made up of 18 amino acids. DNA for the CDR3: TGTGCCAGTAGTATAGATTGGGCCGGGGGTCTGAGCAATCAGCCCCAGCATTTT. Its translation: CASSIDWAGGLSNQPQHF.

This clone has just one count. The chain couples TRBV30 to TRBJ1-1; tentative D call: TRBD1 (5 bases). The CDR3 is made up of 14 amino acids. V shed 1 base and J shed 6 bases, with 15 bases lying between them. Germline CDR1 reads GTSNPN; CDR2 reads SVGIG (reference sequence). CDR3: CAWSGRGDASEAFF. CDR3 in DNA: TGTGCCTGGAGTGGGCGGGGGGATGCCTCTGAAGCTTTCTTT.

The chain recombines TRBV5-1 with TRBJ2-3; maybe TRBD2 (5 bases). V was clipped by 0 bases and J by 2 bases, with 10 bases between them. Germline CDR1 SGHRS, CDR2 YFSETQ. This CDR3 has 15 amino acids. The CDR3 DNA is TGCGCCAGCAGCTTGGCCAGCGGTTACACAGATACGCAGTATTTT. Protein sequence: CASSLASGYTDTQYF.

V and J are TRBV5-1 and TRBJ2-7; TRBD1 aligns across 8 bases. Losses at the gene ends were 1 base for V and 3 bases for J; bases not matched to a gene: 9. The CDR3 extends over 16 amino acids. Germline CDR1 reads SGHRS; CDR2 reads YFSETQ. CDR3 amino acids: CASSLWRTGQVYEQYF. The CDR3 region has the DNA TGCGCCAGCAGCTTGTGGCGGACGGGACAGGTCTACGAGCAGTACTTC.

The chain joins TRBV19 to TRBJ1-5; TRBD1 is a possible D gene (5 bases). V was shortened by 3 bases and J by 1 base, with 16 bases between the two germline ends. CDR3 length: 17 residues. Per the germline V gene, CDR1 is LNHDA and CDR2 is SQIVND (reference sequence). CDR3 coding DNA: TGTGCCAGTAGTATGCAGGGTGGTGGGATAAGCAATCAGCCCCAGCATTTT. It translates to CASSMQGGGISNQPQHF.

The chain links TRBV27 to TRBJ1-1; 7 nucleotides line up with TRBD1. This CDR3 is built from 17 residues. Trimming removed 3 bases from V and 0 bases from J; junction bases left unmatched: 10. From germline, CDR1 is MNHEY and CDR2 SMNVEV (reference sequence). The CDR3 spells CASSLRGQVTLNTEAFF. The CDR3 nucleotides read TGTGCCAGCAGTTTGCGAGGACAGGTCACCCTGAACACTGAAGCTTTCTTT.

This clone was found a few times. Other DNA sequences in the same sample also yield this CDR3. This chain links TRBV30 with TRBJ2-7; a possible D gene is TRBD1 (6 bases). Germline V gene lookup returns CDR1 GTSNPN and CDR2 SVGIG (reference sequence). V was pared by 0 bases and J by 3 bases, with 6 bases between. The CDR3 consists of 12 residues. CDR3 residues: CAWSVGGYEQYF. CDR3 nucleotide sequence: TGTGCCTGGAGTGTAGGGGGCTACGAGCAGTACTTC.

The chain combines TRBV5-1 with TRBJ2-1; D is unresolved. V was clipped by 2 bases and J by 0 bases, with 12 bases between them. The germline CDR1 and CDR2 sequences are SGHRS and YFSETQ. The CDR3 loop spans 16 amino acids. CDR3 protein: CASSLPGALSYNEQFF. The CDR3, as DNA: TGCGCCAGCAGCTTACCCGGAGCGCTCTCCTACAATGAGCAGTTCTTC.

The chain couples TRBV11-2 to TRBJ1-1, with a tentative D call TRBD1 (5 bases). The V end was cut by 1 base, the J end by 6 bases, with 12 bases between. This CDR3 contains 14 residues. Looked up from germline, CDR1 is SGHAT and CDR2 is FQNNGV. The CDR3 coding sequence is TGTGCCAGCAGCTTAGCCTCAGGGATCGCTGAAGCTTTCTTT. Its protein product is CASSLASGIAEAFF.

The chain employs TRBV14 and TRBJ1-4; D ambiguous. Germline CDR1 SGHDN, CDR2 FVKESK. CDR3 length equals 15 residues. V lost 4 bases to trimming and J lost 0 bases, with 9 bases between them. The CDR3 DNA sequence: TGTGCCAGCAGCCCCCTCGGGGCAACTAATGAAAAACTGTTTTTT. Translation gives CASSPLGATNEKLFF. The entire variable domain, with the rest obtained from reference TRBV14 and TRBJ1-4, is as follows: EAGVTQFPSHSVIEKGQTVTLRCDPISGHDNLYWYRRVMGKEIKFLLHFVKESKQDESGMPNNRFLAERTGGTYSTLKVQPAELEDSGVYFCASSPLGATNEKLFFGSGTQLSVL.

The chain links TRBV5-4 to TRBJ2-3; the match to TRBD2 covers 13 bases. The CDR3 covers 18 residues. Germline CDR1 SGHNT, CDR2 YYREEE (reference sequence). The V gene end was trimmed by 0 bases and the J gene end by 2 bases; junction bases not matched to a gene: 6. In DNA, the CDR3 is TGTGCCAGCAGCTTGGCGCCGACTAGCGGGAGGCCCACAGATACGCAGTATTTT. Translating it yields CASSLAPTSGRPTDTQYF. The complete variable domain, with remaining parts taken from reference TRBV5-4 and TRBJ2-3, reads ETGVTQSPTHLIKTRGQQVTLRCSSQSGHNTVSWYQQALGQGPQFIFQYYREEENGRGNFPPRFSGLQFPNYSSELNVNALELDDSALYLCASSLAPTSGRPTDTQYFGPGTRLTVL.